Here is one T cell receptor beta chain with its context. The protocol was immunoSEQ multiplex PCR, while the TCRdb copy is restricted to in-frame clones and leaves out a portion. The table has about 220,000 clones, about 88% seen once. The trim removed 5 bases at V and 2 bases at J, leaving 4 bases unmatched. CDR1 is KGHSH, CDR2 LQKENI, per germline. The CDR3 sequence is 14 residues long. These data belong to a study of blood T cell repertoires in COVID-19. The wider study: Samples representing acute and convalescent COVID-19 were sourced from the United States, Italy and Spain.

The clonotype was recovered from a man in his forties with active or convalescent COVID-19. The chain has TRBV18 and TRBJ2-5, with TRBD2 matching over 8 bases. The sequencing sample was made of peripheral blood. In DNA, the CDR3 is TGTGCCAGCTCAACTAGCGGCCTTCAAGAGACCCAGTACTTC. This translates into CASSTSGLQETQYF.